The source of this T cell receptor (beta chain) is a study of cytomegalovirus exposure and HLA in healthy donors (dated by TCRdb to about 2017). At the level of the whole study: In an earlier analysis of roughly 590 of the donors, 276 Gb of sequence data and some 100 million unique TCR beta sequences from roughly 190 million T cells were reported. An early release covering roughly 600 HLA-typed donors comprised about 300 gigabases of sequencing data and 65 million to 100 million unique TCR sequences. Of the 350 to 450 genotyped donors, roughly 80% fell in the genetic ancestry cluster associated with self-reported Caucasian donors. The study aimed to test whether signatures of past pathogen exposure could be identified by cataloging public T cell receptors. The study used immunosequencing to profile the T cell repertoires of several hundred subjects and linked those repertoires to cytomegalovirus serostatus. Along with the approximately 670-subject first cohort, a separate validation cohort of over a hundred different subjects was used. The study combined high-throughput TCR immunosequencing, statistical association of individual TCRs with disease status, and machine learning to predict cytomegalovirus infection status. A later analysis re-analyzed previously published TCR beta repertoires from roughly 630 donors and added high-resolution HLA genotyping to study TCR occurrence patterns. In the later analysis, no new phenotypic data were used to find candidate immune exposures; instead, reliance was placed on TCR beta sequences and their occurrence across donors. An earlier analysis of a few hundred of the donors applied high-throughput TCR beta sequencing to assess whether each TCR beta V gene segment acted as functional or pseudogenic. Alongside the repertoire data, information on donor age, sex, ethnicity and CMV serostatus was compiled. A later genetic analysis used genome-wide SNP genotypes for about 65% of the 666 donors, treating that subset as a discovery cohort. Every repertoire in the discovery cohort had been generated on one and the same sequencing platform. Both class I and class II loci were covered by HLA typing, at four-digit resolution. The number of typed donors differed by locus: about 629-640 for A, B, C, DRB1 and DQB1; 500 to 550 for DQA1; some 590 for DPA1; and around 450 for DPB1. Because of strong linkage in the cohort, roughly five DR-DQ haplotypes were treated as single units for association and clustering. Across approximately 400 genotyped donors of the cohort, an average of approximately 200,000 unique TCR beta nucleotide sequences per donor were sequenced, and around 19% of those sequences were non-productive.

The cohort was made up of under 800 healthy bone marrow donors. Cohort members were all nominally healthy when sampled, although unrecorded immune exposures were likely present. The donor tested CMV seropositive and was one of the 289 seropositive cohort members. A peripheral blood sample was provided by each donor, and peripheral blood mononuclear cells were used for TCR beta sequencing. Genomic DNA was extracted from the blood cell samples with the Qiagen DNeasy Blood Extraction Kit. Library prep was done by the immunoSEQ multiplex PCR assay. For the multiplex PCR, a mixture combining 60 forward primers for TCR Vbeta segments and 13 reverse primers for TCR Jbeta segments was used. Amplification of the CDR3 region of rearranged TCR beta genes was performed with a multiplex PCR assay on genomic DNA. The Illumina HiSeq System was used to sequence the amplified TCR beta libraries as 87-base-pair reads. In the original analysis: In a later analysis, roughly 80 million unique TCR beta chains were counted across the roughly 700 repertoires, and about 10 million of these chains were shared by at least two donors. A nearest-neighbor algorithm error-corrected the raw reads and collapsed the reads into unique sequences, merging closely related sequences to remove PCR and sequencing errors. Alignment of CDR3 sequences to IMGT reference sequences was used to assign V, D and J gene segments. For a sequence to be retained, a match of at least six nucleotides to both a V gene segment and a J gene segment was required. A rearrangement was called productive if the CDR3 had no stop codons and remained in frame with V and J, and every other rearrangement was called non-productive. Following IMGT convention, CDR3 was defined as the stretch from the second conserved V-encoded cysteine up to the conserved J-encoded phenylalanine. Sequences without an unambiguous match to a single V gene segment were excluded from the earlier analysis of about 640 of the donors. In an earlier analysis of almost 600 of the donors, a V segment was called functional when productive rearrangements were above 56.7%, and segregating when the standard deviation between donors exceeded 5%. A statistical classification framework was built for diagnosing cytomegalovirus status from the catalog of TCR beta chain sequences. In a later analysis, TCR nucleotide sequences were compared against IMGT/GENE-DB human TR gene sequences so that V and J genes could be assigned. In a later analysis, CDR3 sequences and most-parsimonious VDJ recombination scenarios were assigned using the TCRdist pipeline. In a later analysis, each TCR beta chain was defined by its CDR3 amino acid sequence together with its V-gene family, and reads lacking a unique V-gene family were excluded. To address suspected cross-contamination and a sequencing artifact, a later analysis removed around 600 highly shared, low-generation-probability nucleotide sequences. A later analysis calculated a clonal expansion index for each public chain from normalized within-repertoire ranks of inferred template counts. In a later analysis, generation probabilities were computed with a VDJ recombination model fitted to out-of-frame rearrangements, and the resulting probabilities were checked against IGoR. In a later analysis, TCR-TCR, TCR-HLA and TCR-CMV co-occurrence was scored with hypergeometric tests, and a repertoire-size bias correction was applied to TCR pairs. In a later analysis, false discovery rates were estimated by permuting HLA or CMV assignments 20 times. A later analysis grouped co-occurring TCRs with DBSCAN, adding TCRdist sequence similarity when clustering within HLA-allele-positive subsets. Co-occurrence clustering excluded repertoires with fewer than 30,000 or more than 120,000 public chains, plus five with anomalous nucleotide sharing. The table was pulled from immuneACCESS by TCRdb, which kept in-frame rearrangements only. Such tables lose some clones; where checked, under half of the loss comes from unresolved V genes, and the rest has no known cause. V, J and clone size reflect that table, while D and trimming were determined from the DNA. This sample has around 120,000 clones in its table, and approximately 72% of those were observed once. The ten largest make up around 28% of the sample.

The germline V gene gives CDR1 as ENHRY and CDR2 as SYGVKD. The CDR3 measures 14 amino acids from cysteine to phenylalanine. The sequence is cut down to CDR3 DNA, 42 bases in frame from base 1. V gives up 3 bases and J gives up 9 bases, and the segment between their germline ends measures 15 bases. The research as a whole found: This cohort had only TCR beta chains sequenced, and the lack of alpha or paired-chain data limited which features could be detected. Assigning TCR associations to individual alleles was difficult when HLA alleles, especially DR and DQ, strongly co-occurred. The only immune exposure information available for the cohort was CMV serostatus. It was suggested by the authors that the approach could potentially be generalized to other disease states and immunological phenotypes. In a later genetic analysis, fewer N-insertions in productive TCRs were reported among donors in an Asian-associated ancestry cluster than the approximately 630-donor mean. Most TCR sequences were observed very rarely across donors, whereas some public TCRs were present in many individuals. In a later analysis, several top co-occurrence clusters were reported to appear linked to parvovirus B19, influenza, CMV and Epstein-Barr virus. In an earlier analysis of a few hundred of the donors, most TCR beta V segments were observed in productive rearrangements about 87% or about 30% of the time, broadly matching IMGT annotations. A total of 164 TCR beta chains were listed by the study as associated with cytomegalovirus. Correlated functional status among segregating V segments might reflect linkage disequilibrium, but an unknown experimental factor could not be ruled out. Some IMGT-functional V segments, including TRBV6-2 and TRBV6-3, could not be distinguished by the 87-base-pair reads and were therefore excluded. In a later analysis, the rate of TCR association differed among HLA loci, with DRB1 alleles having the most associated TCRs and HLA-C alleles having the fewest. A group of highly shared sequence variants was considered likely to be a technical artifact of the sequencing pipeline. In a later genetic analysis, a missense DCLRE1C variant was associated with V-gene and J-gene trimming of TCR beta chains, and the association was replicated in an independent cohort. Because counts were too low, roughly 17 rarely observed V segments, including chromosome 9 orphons, were left out of the earlier analysis of 500 to 750 of the donors. A further reported finding was that TCR beta sequences accurately predicted the HLA-A and HLA-B alleles for most subjects in the first cohort. Compared with equally common non-associated chains, HLA-associated TCR beta chains in a later analysis were more clonally expanded and had lower generation probabilities. In vitro tests confirmed that three of the cytomegalovirus-associated TCR beta chains recognize cytomegalovirus antigens. In both the original and validation cohorts, the classifier was reported to diagnose cytomegalovirus status with high specificity and sensitivity. The presence/absence analyses assumed that sequencing depth was roughly uniform across donors, and that assumption may not be true. At a false discovery rate of 0.05, a later analysis linked about 17,000 TCR beta sequences to specific HLA alleles. HLA typing was unavailable for some donors at each locus, so association tests used only the typed subset. A later analysis found that most CMV-associated TCR beta chains appeared HLA-restricted, with HLA associations seemingly driven largely by CMV exposure.

Concerning this clone: Its antigen specificity is not known. No much larger clone is present one base from it, and per-base qualities are unavailable.

The chain joins TRBV10-3 to TRBJ2-1; no D gene can be assigned with confidence. Sequencing was carried out using PBMCs. The TCR comes from a man aged 55 to 69 in good health and CMV-seropositive. At the DNA level, the sequence is TGTGCCATCAGTGATGAGCGTAGAGCCAGTGAGCAGTTCTTC. Its translation is CAISDERRASEQFF.